The 30 T cell receptor beta chains below come from one sample, sequenced in a study of shared clonotypes between healthy human individuals. Assay used: immunoSEQ multiplex PCR; TCRdb lists only in-frame clones, some missing. The sample lists approximately 2.3 million clones, approximately 93% occurring once. The specimen was naive CD4+ T cells from PBMCs. Sample subset: CD45RA+ positively selected. These receptors all stem from a man between 18 and 29 years old in good health. Some clones in this sample may be carry-over from other donors' samples.

The chain is built from TRBV27 and TRBJ1-1, with D maybe TRBD1 (5 bases). V was shortened by 3 bases and J by 2 bases, with 10 bases between the two germline ends. CDR1 and CDR2 (germline): MNHEY, SMNVEV (reference sequence). The CDR3 covers 14 residues. The CDR3 DNA reads as TGTGCCAGCAGTTTTCGAAGGGGAAACACTGAAGCTTTCTTT. Translation: CASSFRRGNTEAFF.

The V call is TRBV28, the J call TRBJ1-2; D unresolved. Germline lookup yields CDR1 MDHEN and CDR2 SYDVKM. CDR3 size: 14 residues. The V end lost 1 base, the J end lost 3 bases, and 9 bases lay between the germline ends. Here the CDR3 reads CASSLSGWYYGYTF. The CDR3 DNA reads as TGTGCCAGCAGTTTATCGGGCTGGTACTATGGCTACACCTTC.

The V call is TRBV7-9, the J call TRBJ2-3, with 7 nucleotides matching TRBD1. The germline V gene encodes CDR1 SEHNR and CDR2 FQNEAQ (reference sequence). The CDR3 totals 14 residues. V gave up 5 bases and J gave up 3 bases; unmatched junction bases: 5. CDR3 sequence: CASSVSTGTDTQYF. CDR3 bases: TGTGCCAGCAGCGTCTCGACAGGGACAGATACGCAGTATTTT.

The gene calls are TRBV9 and TRBJ2-7; 8 bases match TRBD1. This CDR3 is 16 amino acids long. Germline V gene sequence: CDR1 SGDLS, CDR2 YYNGEE. V shed 3 bases, J shed 4 bases, and the junction held 12 bases outside the gene matches. CDR3 in DNA: TGTGCCAGCAGCGCCGGGGATGGACAGGGTCGGTACGAGCAGTACTTC. Its protein is CASSAGDGQGRYEQYF.

The chain carries TRBV30 and TRBJ1-3; D remains unclear. Trimming removed 3 bases from V and 2 bases from J, with 8 bases in between. CDR1 and CDR2 from the germline V gene are GTSNPN and SVGIG (reference sequence). The CDR3 has 13 amino acids. CDR3 protein: CAWSLSPGNTIYF. CDR3 DNA sequence: TGTGCCTGGAGCCTTTCCCCTGGAAACACCATATATTTT.

This clone was detected once. The J gene is TRBJ1-3, the V gene TRBV27; D ambiguous. The CDR3 runs 16 residues. The V gene's germline CDR1 is MNHEY and CDR2 SMNVEV (reference sequence). Trimming removed 5 bases at V and 3 bases at J, with 17 bases between. The DNA for the CDR3 is TGTGCCAGCAGTCCCCACAGAATGGGGTTTGGAAACACCATATATTTT. Translation: CASSPHRMGFGNTIYF.

The chain recombines TRBV5-1 with TRBJ2-7; 9 positions match TRBD2. Trimming removed 4 bases from V and 7 bases from J; junction bases left unmatched: 12. The CDR3 length is 15 residues. Per germline, CDR1 SGHRS and CDR2 YFSETQ. CDR3 DNA sequence: TGCGCCAGCAGCCCGGTAGCGGGAGCGGCGGGAGAGCAGTACTTC. Translated: CASSPVAGAAGEQYF.

The V and J genes are TRBV29-1 and TRBJ2-7, with 7 bases lining up with TRBD2. V dropped 7 bases and J dropped 0; count of bases not matched to a gene: 9. CDR1 and CDR2 (germline): SQVTM, ANQGSEA. The CDR3 sequence is 14 residues long. CDR3 in DNA: TGCAGCGCCGTTAGTCAGCGGGGCTCCTACGAGCAGTACTTC. Encoded protein: CSAVSQRGSYEQYF.

As for this clone: Other DNA sequences within the sample encode an identical CDR3. J is TRBJ1-1 and V is TRBV28; D remains ambiguous. V lost 6 bases and J 1 base, leaving 3 bases between the germline ends. The CDR3 totals 11 residues. Looked up from germline, CDR1 is MDHEN and CDR2 is SYDVKM. The CDR3 region is CASSQNTEAFF. The CDR3 nucleotides read TGTGCCAGCAGCCAGAACACTGAAGCTTTCTTT.

The chain recombines TRBV2 with TRBJ1-5; D gene unclear. This CDR3 contains 14 residues. Trimming stripped 5 bases from V and 0 bases from J, with 8 bases between. The V gene's germline CDR1 is SNHLY and CDR2 FYNNEI. The CDR3: CASSPETSNQPQHF. Written as DNA, the CDR3 is TGTGCCAGCAGTCCGGAAACTAGCAATCAGCCCCAGCATTTT.

The V call is TRBV6-5, the J call TRBJ1-4; D gene uncertain. V shed 8 bases and J shed 0 bases, with 10 bases lying between them. The CDR3 has 14 residues. The germline V gene encodes CDR1 MNHEY and CDR2 SVGAGI. CDR3 DNA sequence: TGTGCCAGCCGAGAAGAGACAACTAATGAAAAACTGTTTTTT. It specifies CASREETTNEKLFF.

The CDR3 bases are TGTGCCAGCAGTTCATCGGGTAGGGACAGGGGTATGCCTGAAGCTTTCTTT. It is translated as CASSSSGRDRGMPEAFF. The chain links TRBV25-1 to TRBJ1-1, with 10 bases aligning to TRBD1. J lost 6 bases, V lost 5 bases, and 15 bases had no gene match. Germline V gene lookup returns CDR1 MGHDK and CDR2 SYGVNS. The CDR3 spans 17 residues.

V and J are TRBV7-2 and TRBJ2-7; D is unclear. The CDR3 is 15 amino acids. V was shortened by 1 base and J by 1 base, with 11 bases between the two germline ends. Germline CDR1 and CDR2: SGHTA and FQGNSA. The CDR3 spells CASSLVIRGSYEQYF. The DNA for the CDR3 is TGTGCCAGCAGCTTAGTGATTCGTGGGTCCTACGAGCAGTACTTC.

V is TRBV5-6 and J is TRBJ2-4; possible D gene TRBD1, 6 bases. CDR1 is SGHDT, CDR2 YYEEEE, per germline. The CDR3 loop spans 15 amino acids. V was clipped by 4 bases and J by 0 bases, with 11 bases between them. DNA for the CDR3: TGTGCCAGCAGCCCCCGACAGGTAGCCAAAAACATTCAGTACTTC. Translated, it gives CASSPRQVAKNIQYF.

The chain couples TRBV28 to TRBJ2-7, with 7 bases fitting TRBD1. V shed 6 bases, J shed 4 bases, and the junction held 9 bases outside the gene matches. The CDR3 runs to 14 residues. The germline gives CDR1 MDHEN, CDR2 SYDVKM. The CDR3 bases are TGTGCCAGCAGCATACCGGGACAGAGGTACGAGCAGTACTTC. Its translation is CASSIPGQRYEQYF.

This chain links TRBV5-4 with TRBJ2-3, with 8 nucleotides matching TRBD2. The germline V gene encodes CDR1 SGHNT and CDR2 YYREEE (reference sequence). With 3 bases clipped from V and 4 bases from J, the junction kept 7 bases outside the gene matches. This CDR3 has 15 amino acids. DNA of the CDR3: TGTGCCAGCAGCTGGCAGCGGGAGAATGCAGATACGCAGTATTTT. This gives the protein CASSWQRENADTQYF.

This clone appeared a single time. Other nucleotide sequences from this sample produce the same CDR3. The genes are TRBV5-1 and TRBJ2-7; the match to TRBD2 covers 7 bases. Per germline, CDR1 SGHRS and CDR2 YFSETQ. J gave up 2 bases and V 0 bases, and 2 bases lay outside the gene matches. This CDR3 has 14 residues. The CDR3 reads CASSLGSGTYEQYF. In DNA form, the CDR3 reads TGCGCCAGCAGCTTGGGAAGCGGGACCTACGAGCAGTACTTC.

A single count supports this clone. The chain recombines TRBV28 with TRBJ2-7; 8 bases match TRBD1. CDR1 is MDHEN and CDR2 is SYDVKM in the germline V gene. The CDR3 runs to 13 residues. V trimming: 7 bases; J trimming: 6 bases; junction bases outside the gene matches: 8. The CDR3 DNA reads as TGTGCCAGCAACCGGGACAGGTTTCTCGAGCAGTACTTC. Encoded protein: CASNRDRFLEQYF.

The V and J genes are TRBV2 and TRBJ1-5; possible D gene TRBD1, 6 bases. The CDR3 spans 15 residues. Germline V gene data show CDR1 as SNHLY and CDR2 as FYNNEI. Trimming removed 6 bases from V and 9 bases from J, with 21 bases in between. This CDR3 is CASSERKDSRGPQHF. The CDR3 nucleotides read TGTGCCAGCAGCGAACGAAAGGACAGCCGAGGGCCCCAGCATTTT.

The rearrangement joins TRBV5-1 to TRBJ2-2; the D gene could be TRBD1 or TRBD2 (6 bases each). V dropped 5 bases and J dropped 6 bases, with 20 bases sitting between them. This CDR3 contains 16 residues. CDR1 is SGHRS and CDR2 is YFSETQ in the germline V gene. The CDR3 sequence: CASSSTGRRLPGELFF. CDR3 nucleotide sequence: TGCGCCAGCAGTTCCACAGGGAGGCGTCTCCCCGGGGAGCTGTTTTTT.

The chain employs TRBV5-5 and TRBJ1-5, with 8 bases lining up with TRBD1. The CDR3 has 18 residues. Germline V gene lookup returns CDR1 SGHKS and CDR2 YYEKEE (reference sequence). The V gene end was trimmed by 3 bases and the J gene end by 1 base; junction bases not matched to a gene: 12. This CDR3 reads CASSSGQGDVISNQPQHF. Written as DNA, the CDR3 is TGTGCCAGCAGCTCCGGACAGGGTGATGTTATCAGCAATCAGCCCCAGCATTTT.

As for this clone: Other DNA sequences in this sample translate to the same CDR3. The chain joins TRBV5-1 to TRBJ1-5; no clear D gene. Deletions cut 0 bases from V and 5 bases from J, with 6 bases between. Looked up from germline, CDR1 is SGHRS and CDR2 is YFSETQ. CDR3 length: 13 amino acids. CDR3 sequence (DNA): TGCGCCAGCAGCTTGGGGGCTGATCAGCCCCAGCATTTT. This codes for CASSLGADQPQHF.

The J gene is TRBJ1-2, the V gene TRBV29-1; the D is unclear. V was trimmed by 2 bases and J by 5 bases, leaving 15 bases between them. Germline V gives CDR1 SQVTM, CDR2 ANQGSEA. The CDR3 extends over 14 amino acids. CDR3 sequence (DNA): TGCAGCGTTGAACTGGCAGGACCCCTTTATGGCTACACCTTC. This codes for CSVELAGPLYGYTF.

This chain links TRBV29-1 with TRBJ2-2, with TRBD2 identical over 7 bases. The J segment lost 4 bases and the V segment lost 5 bases, leaving 4 bases of the junction unmatched. This CDR3 region has 13 residues. The V gene's germline CDR1 is SQVTM and CDR2 ANQGSEA. CDR3 sequence (DNA): TGCAGCGTTTACGGCGGGAGCACCGGGGAGCTGTTTTTT. Translating gives CSVYGGSTGELFF.

V and J are TRBV28 and TRBJ2-5; 12 bases line up with TRBD2. The CDR3 sequence is 16 residues long. J was trimmed by 5 bases and V by 3 bases; bases with no gene match: 7. Germline V gives CDR1 MDHEN, CDR2 SYDVKM. This CDR3 reads CASSLGRLAGEETQYF. Here the CDR3 DNA reads TGTGCCAGCAGTTTGGGCCGACTAGCGGGAGAGGAGACCCAGTACTTC.

The gene calls are TRBV2 and TRBJ1-5; possibly TRBD1 for D (5 bases). Per germline, CDR1 SNHLY and CDR2 FYNNEI. Deletions cut 4 bases from V and 2 bases from J, with 15 bases between. This CDR3 spans 16 amino acids. CDR3 amino acids: CASSVQGLLGNQPQHF. The CDR3, as DNA: TGTGCCAGCAGTGTTCAGGGACTCCTTGGCAATCAGCCCCAGCATTTT.

This clone was observed a single time. The gene calls are TRBV10-3 and TRBJ2-2, with 7 bases lining up with TRBD2. CDR1 and CDR2 (germline): ENHRY, SYGVKD. V trimming: 3 bases; J trimming: 13 bases; junction bases outside the gene matches: 2. The CDR3 extends over 11 amino acids. As DNA, the CDR3 is TGTGCCATCAGTGATGGGAGGGGGCTGTTTTTT. Encoded protein: CAISDGRGLFF.

The V and J genes are TRBV7-9 and TRBJ2-7; weak D call: TRBD1 (6 bases). Germline CDR1 is SEHNR and CDR2 is FQNEAQ (reference sequence). V lost 5 bases and J 3 bases, leaving 11 bases between the germline ends. This CDR3 spans 13 amino acids. The CDR3 bases are TGTGCCAGCAGCAGGGGGAGCAACTACGAGCAGTACTTC. This encodes CASSRGSNYEQYF.

J is TRBJ2-4 and V is TRBV19, with a possible D match to TRBD2 (5 bases). The CDR3 is made up of 15 amino acids. Trimming cost V 7 bases and J 11 bases, with 24 bases left between them. Germline CDR1 reads LNHDA; CDR2 reads SQIVND (reference sequence). CDR3: CASIGVARGISVQYF. CDR3 nucleotides: TGTGCCAGTATAGGCGTTGCGAGAGGGATTTCCGTTCAGTACTTC.

The CDR3 DNA reads as TGCGCCAGCAGCTTGGTGGTAGCGGGCCCCTCTGGGGCCAACGTCCTGACTTTC. It codes for CASSLVVAGPSGANVLTF. V and J are TRBV5-1 and TRBJ2-6; 7 positions agree with TRBD2. CDR1 is SGHRS and CDR2 is YFSETQ in the germline V gene. V shed 0 bases, J shed 0 bases, and the junction held 6 bases outside the gene matches. CDR3 length: 18 amino acids.